A selection of T cell receptor beta chains follows, all from one sample in a study of technical replicates of blood from several donors. Profiling relied on immunoSEQ multiplex PCR, and the TCRdb table lists in-frame clones only, not all of them. The sample contains roughly 50,000 clones, roughly 93% of which appear only once. Input material: PBMCs. These receptors all stem from a human donor in good health. Some clones in this sample may be carry-over from other donors' samples. Both conserved end residues are part of each CDR3. D genes are given only for firm matches. The listing skips clone size in some rows; elsewhere it reads once, few, many or a size class.

V: TRBV7-3; D: TRBD2; size: NA; J: TRBJ2-5; CDR3: CASSPEPGLAVHF; DNA: TGTGCCAGCAGCCCAGAACCGGGACTAGCGGTTCACTTC
V: TRBV6-6; D: TRBD1; size: NA; J: TRBJ1-2; CDR3: CASSPGQDGYTF; DNA: TGTGCCAGCAGTCCCGGACAGGACGGGTACACCTTC
V: TRBV19; D: TRBD2; size: NA; J: TRBJ2-3; CDR3: CASSIGLGVGDTQYF; DNA: TGTGCCAGTAGTATTGGACTAGGGGTGGGAGATACGCAGTATTTT
V: TRBV6-5; D: NA; size: NA; J: TRBJ1-6; CDR3: CASSQQKYNSPLHF; DNA: TGTGCCAGCAGCCAACAGAAGTATAATTCACCCCTCCACTTT
V: TRBV4-2; D: NA; size: NA; J: TRBJ1-2; CDR3: CASSLNSGRGSIEGYTF; DNA: TGTGCCAGCAGTCTCAACTCCGGACGGGGGTCAATTGAGGGCTACACCTTC
V: TRBV5-6; D: TRBD1; size: NA; J: TRBJ1-2; CDR3: CASSFRRTGSLNSF; DNA: TGTGCCAGCAGCTTTAGGAGGACAGGTTCTCTTAACTCCTTC
V: TRBV13; D: NA; size: NA; J: TRBJ2-1; CDR3: CASSRLQGRNEQFF; DNA: TGTGCCAGCAGCCGGCTACAGGGCCGCAATGAGCAGTTCTTC
V: TRBV27; D: NA; size: NA; J: TRBJ2-7; CDR3: CASSYEVGVPYEQYF; DNA: TGTGCCAGCAGTTATGAGGTAGGGGTTCCTTACGAGCAGTACTTC
V: TRBV14; D: NA; size: NA; J: TRBJ2-5; CDR3: CASSRRDTEETQYF; DNA: TGTGCCAGCAGCCGAAGAGACACAGAAGAGACCCAGTACTTC
V: TRBV2; D: NA; size: NA; J: TRBJ2-7; CDR3: CASQGFAYEQYF; DNA: TGTGCCAGCCAGGGGTTCGCCTACGAGCAGTACTTC
V: TRBV6-5; D: TRBD2; size: once; J: TRBJ2-3; CDR3: CASRRGSRDTQYF; DNA: TGTGCCAGCAGGCGGGGGTCCCGAGATACGCAGTATTTT
V: TRBV6-1; D: NA; size: NA; J: TRBJ1-3; CDR3: CASSEWGQEIISGNTIYF; DNA: TGTGCCAGCAGTGAATGGGGCCAAGAAATTATCTCTGGAAACACCATATATTTT
V: TRBV12-5; D: TRBD1; size: once; J: TRBJ1-1; CDR3: CASGLALRDSTEAFF; DNA: TGTGCTAGTGGTTTGGCACTGAGGGACAGCACTGAAGCTTTCTTT
V: TRBV27; D: NA; size: once; J: TRBJ2-1; CDR3: CASLSGQGRGEQFF; DNA: TGTGCCAGCCTCTCAGGGCAGGGTAGGGGTGAGCAGTTCTTC
V: TRBV4-3; D: TRBD1; size: NA; J: TRBJ1-3; CDR3: CASSKFGTGSGNTIYF; DNA: TGCGCCAGCAGCAAATTCGGGACAGGCTCTGGAAACACCATATATTTT
V: TRBV7-9; D: NA; size: NA; J: TRBJ1-1; CDR3: CASSHPSTVNTEAFF; DNA: TGTGCCAGCAGCCATCCCTCGACAGTGAACACTGAAGCTTTCTTT
V: TRBV7-9; D: NA; size: once; J: TRBJ2-3; CDR3: CASSSPVTDTQYF; DNA: TGTGCCAGCAGTTCTCCAGTGACAGATACGCAGTATTTT
V: TRBV21-1; D: NA; size: NA; J: TRBJ2-5; CDR3: CASSKRGRKNETQYF; DNA: TGTGCCAGCAGCAAAAGGGGCAGAAAAAATGAGACCCAGTACTTC
V: TRBV14; D: NA; size: NA; J: TRBJ2-7; CDR3: CASSPTRQATWAYEQYF; DNA: TGTGCCAGCAGCCCAACCAGACAGGCGACCTGGGCCTACGAGCAGTACTTC
V: TRBV6-5; D: TRBD1; size: NA; J: TRBJ2-7; CDR3: CASSSPRTGEIYEQYF; DNA: TGTGCCAGCAGTTCTCCCCGGACAGGGGAGATCTACGAGCAGTACTTC
V: TRBV6-1; D: TRBD2; size: NA; J: TRBJ2-1; CDR3: CASRGTSGTHEQFF; DNA: TGTGCCAGCAGAGGGACTAGCGGGACCCATGAGCAGTTCTTC
V: TRBV5-1; D: TRBD2; size: NA; J: TRBJ2-2; CDR3: CASSLEKVWASGDTGELFF; DNA: TGCGCCAGCAGCTTGGAGAAGGTTTGGGCTAGCGGCGACACCGGGGAGCTGTTTTTT
V: TRBV5-6; D: TRBD1; size: NA; J: TRBJ2-2; CDR3: CASSLVKGQGHTGELFF; DNA: TGTGCCAGCAGCTTGGTGAAGGGACAGGGTCACACCGGGGAGCTGTTTTTT
V: TRBV27; D: TRBD2; size: once; J: TRBJ2-3; CDR3: CASSRTLGLAGVVGTDTQYF; DNA: TGTGCCAGCAGTCGCACGCTGGGACTAGCGGGAGTCGTGGGCACAGATACGCAGTATTTT
V: TRBV9; D: TRBD2; size: NA; J: TRBJ2-2; CDR3: CASSVNSGGLNTGELFF; DNA: TGTGCCAGCAGCGTAAATAGCGGGGGGCTTAACACCGGGGAGCTGTTTTTT
V: TRBV4-3; D: NA; size: once; J: TRBJ2-3; CDR3: CASSLEWRDTDTQYF; DNA: TGCGCCAGCAGCTTGGAGTGGCGTGACACAGATACGCAGTATTTT
V: TRBV2; D: TRBD1; size: NA; J: TRBJ1-2; CDR3: CASTRTGGNYGYTF; DNA: TGTGCCAGCACCAGGACAGGGGGAAACTATGGCTACACCTTC
V: TRBV7-9; D: NA; size: NA; J: TRBJ2-2; CDR3: CASSLRDANTGELFF; DNA: TGTGCCAGCAGCCTCCGAGATGCGAACACCGGGGAGCTGTTTTTT
V: TRBV10-3; D: TRBD1; size: NA; J: TRBJ2-7; CDR3: CAISGQGAEQYF; DNA: TGTGCCATCAGCGGACAGGGGGCCGAGCAGTACTTC
V: TRBV7-2; D: NA; size: NA; J: TRBJ2-3; CDR3: CASSPDRTRGTQYF; DNA: TGTGCCAGCAGCCCGGATCGTACTCGAGGTACGCAGTATTTT
V: TRBV7-9; D: NA; size: once; J: TRBJ2-7; CDR3: CASSLREYEQYF; DNA: TGTGCCAGCAGCTTAAGGGAGTACGAGCAGTACTTC
V: TRBV2; D: TRBD1; size: NA; J: TRBJ1-5; CDR3: CASSGQGYSQPQHF; DNA: TGTGCCAGCAGCGGACAGGGGTATAGTCAGCCCCAGCATTTT
V: TRBV7-9; D: NA; size: NA; J: TRBJ2-5; CDR3: CASSHSQETQYF; DNA: TGTGCCAGCAGCCATAGCCAAGAGACCCAGTACTTC
V: TRBV7-9; D: NA; size: NA; J: TRBJ2-7; CDR3: CASSWPRGVSYEQYF; DNA: TGTGCCAGCAGCTGGCCCAGGGGGGTATCCTACGAGCAGTACTTC
V: TRBV7-2; D: NA; size: NA; J: TRBJ2-1; CDR3: CASSLERNSEQFF; DNA: TGTGCCAGCAGCTTAGAGCGTAACTCTGAGCAGTTCTTC
V: TRBV27; D: TRBD2; size: NA; J: TRBJ2-3; CDR3: CASSLLAGGDTQYF; DNA: TGTGCCAGCAGCCTACTAGCGGGAGGGGATACGCAGTATTTT
V: TRBV30; D: NA; size: NA; J: TRBJ1-5; CDR3: CAWSQDSNQPQHF; DNA: TGTGCCTGGAGTCAGGATAGCAATCAGCCCCAGCATTTT
V: TRBV5-1; D: TRBD2; size: once; J: TRBJ2-2; CDR3: CASSVQGGLAGGGELFF; DNA: TGCGCCAGCAGCGTTCAGGGTGGACTAGCGGGAGGCGGGGAGCTGTTTTTT
V: TRBV4-2; D: NA; size: NA; J: TRBJ2-5; CDR3: CASSSLTQETQYF; DNA: TGTGCCAGCAGCTCCCTCACACAAGAGACCCAGTACTTC
V: TRBV5-4; D: NA; size: NA; J: TRBJ1-2; CDR3: CASSLAGAVWYGYTF; DNA: TGTGCCAGCAGCTTGGCTGGGGCGGTTTGGTATGGCTACACCTTC
V: TRBV2; D: TRBD2; size: NA; J: TRBJ2-1; CDR3: CASTVEGGRNNEQFF; DNA: TGTGCCAGCACCGTCGAAGGCGGGAGAAACAATGAGCAGTTCTTC
V: TRBV19; D: TRBD2; size: NA; J: TRBJ2-1; CDR3: CASTVGGSYNEQFF; DNA: TGTGCCAGTACGGTGGGGGGGTCCTACAATGAGCAGTTCTTC
V: TRBV7-8; D: NA; size: NA; J: TRBJ2-2; CDR3: CASSLQGLPGELFF; DNA: TGTGCCAGCAGCTTACAGGGTTTACCCGGGGAGCTGTTTTTT
V: TRBV10-2; D: NA; size: few; J: TRBJ2-1; CDR3: CASSESEVSYNEQFF; DNA: TGCGCCAGCAGTGAGTCCGAGGTATCCTACAATGAGCAGTTCTTC
V: TRBV5-1; D: TRBD1; size: NA; J: TRBJ1-2; CDR3: CASSIQGGYGYTF; DNA: TGCGCCAGCAGCATACAGGGGGGCTATGGCTACACCTTC
V: TRBV4-1; D: NA; size: NA; J: TRBJ2-3; CDR3: CASSQDSITDTQYF; DNA: TGCGCCAGCAGCCAAGACTCTATTACAGATACGCAGTATTTT
V: TRBV27; D: NA; size: NA; J: TRBJ2-7; CDR3: CASSLFSTPRTYEQYF; DNA: TGTGCCAGCAGTTTATTTTCGACACCGCGAACCTACGAGCAGTACTTC
V: TRBV19; D: NA; size: NA; J: TRBJ1-2; CDR3: CASSRRGSGDISYGYTF; DNA: TGTGCCAGTAGTAGGAGAGGGTCAGGCGACATATCCTATGGCTACACCTTC
V: TRBV7-8; D: TRBD1; size: NA; J: TRBJ1-2; CDR3: CASSSQRTGRLDGYTF; DNA: TGTGCCAGCAGCTCCCAACGGACAGGCCGACTAGATGGCTACACCTTC
V: TRBV6-1; D: NA; size: NA; J: TRBJ2-5; CDR3: CASSSRGRQETQYF; DNA: TGTGCCAGCAGTTCCAGGGGACGCCAAGAGACCCAGTACTTC
V: TRBV7-6; D: TRBD2; size: NA; J: TRBJ2-1; CDR3: CASSMTSGRIEQFF; DNA: TGTGCCAGCAGCATGACTAGCGGGAGGATTGAGCAGTTCTTC
V: TRBV12-5; D: TRBD1; size: NA; J: TRBJ2-7; CDR3: CASDPPGQGVAEQYF; DNA: TGTGCTAGTGACCCGCCGGGACAGGGGGTTGCCGAGCAGTACTTC
V: TRBV2; D: NA; size: NA; J: TRBJ1-2; CDR3: CASVPGLLVDGYTF; DNA: TGTGCCAGCGTGCCGGGACTCTTGGTGGATGGCTACACCTTC